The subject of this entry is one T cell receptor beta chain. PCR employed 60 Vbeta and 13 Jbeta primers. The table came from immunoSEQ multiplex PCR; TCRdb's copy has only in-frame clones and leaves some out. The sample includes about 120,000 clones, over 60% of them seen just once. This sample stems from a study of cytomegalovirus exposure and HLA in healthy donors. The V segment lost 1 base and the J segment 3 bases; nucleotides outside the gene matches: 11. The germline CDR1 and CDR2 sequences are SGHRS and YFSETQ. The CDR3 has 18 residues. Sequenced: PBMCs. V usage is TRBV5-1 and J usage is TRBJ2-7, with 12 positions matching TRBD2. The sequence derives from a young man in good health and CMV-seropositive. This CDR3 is CASSLTLASSGGGYEQYF. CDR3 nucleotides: TGCGCCAGCAGCTTGACTCTTGCTTCTAGCGGGGGGGGCTACGAGCAGTACTTC.